The rows below give T cell receptor beta chains drawn from one sample of a study of graft-versus-host responses after intestinal transplantation. The table came from immunoSEQ multiplex PCR; TCRdb's copy has only in-frame clones and leaves some out. This table has about 14,000 clones, roughly 30% appearing once. Specimen: alloreactive CD4+ T cells from a mixed lymphocyte reaction culture, collected before intestinal transplant. The receptors were gathered from a human patient who received an intestinal transplant. The CDR3 runs from the conserved cysteine through the conserved F or W. The D gene is left open where the match is weak. Only some rows state a clone size, as once, few, many or a class for expanded clones.

cdr3_length | clone_size | d_call | j_call | v_call | cdr3_aa | cdr3_nt
14 | . | . | TRBJ2-7 | TRBV11-2 | CASSLVPGGYEQYF | TGTGCCAGCAGCTTAGTTCCAGGCGGTTACGAGCAGTACTTC
15 | large | TRBD1 | TRBJ1-1 | TRBV19 | CASSLQTGVGAEAFF | TGTGCCAGTAGTCTTCAAACAGGGGTTGGGGCTGAAGCTTTCTTT
14 | . | . | TRBJ2-5 | TRBV27 | CASRGLTSNLTQYF | TGTGCCAGCAGGGGCTTAACTTCTAATTTGACCCAGTACTTC
18 | few | TRBD2 | TRBJ2-7 | TRBV4-1 | CASSQDQGLGASVNEQYF | TGCGCCAGCAGCCAAGATCAAGGACTAGGGGCGTCAGTCAACGAGCAGTACTTC
13 | . | . | TRBJ1-5 | TRBV30 | CAWSPHSNQPQHF | TGTGCCTGGAGTCCTCATAGCAATCAGCCCCAGCATTTT
13 | . | . | TRBJ1-2 | TRBV19 | CASSIGFLHGYTF | TGTGCCAGTAGTATAGGTTTCCTTCATGGCTACACCTTC
14 | few | . | TRBJ1-1 | TRBV6-5 | CASRQVGRNTEAFF | TGTGCCAGCAGGCAAGTAGGGAGGAACACTGAAGCTTTCTTT
11 | . | . | TRBJ2-7 | TRBV28 | CASSSTYEQYF | TGTGCCAGCAGTTCAACCTACGAGCAGTACTTC
16 | few | TRBD2 | TRBJ2-1 | TRBV5-1 | CASSWPRTSGDNEQFF | TGCGCCAGCAGCTGGCCCCGGACTAGCGGAGACAATGAGCAGTTCTTC
14 | . | . | TRBJ1-4 | TRBV2 | CASSEQDGGEKLFF | TGTGCCAGCAGTGAGCAAGACGGGGGGGAAAAACTGTTTTTT
15 | few | TRBD2 | TRBJ2-3 | TRBV5-1 | CASSYGSGRGDTQYF | TGCGCCAGCAGCTACGGTAGCGGGAGGGGTGATACGCAGTATTTT
13 | . | TRBD1 | TRBJ1-5 | TRBV2 | CASSADRVQPQHF | TGTGCCAGCAGTGCTGACAGGGTACAGCCCCAGCATTTT
12 | . | . | TRBJ1-2 | TRBV10-3 | CAISDRVFGYTF | TGTGCCATCAGTGACAGGGTTTTTGGCTACACCTTC
15 | . | TRBD1 | TRBJ1-5 | TRBV15 | CATSRGWTGNQPQHF | TGTGCCACCAGCAGAGGTTGGACAGGAAATCAGCCCCAGCATTTT
13 | few | TRBD1 | TRBJ1-1 | TRBV6-5 | CASSYNRGTEAFF | TGTGCCAGCAGTTACAACAGGGGCACTGAAGCTTTCTTT
14 | . | TRBD1 | TRBJ1-2 | TRBV28 | CASSYGTGAYGYTF | TGTGCCAGCAGTTATGGGACAGGGGCCTATGGCTACACCTTC
14 | few | . | TRBJ2-7 | TRBV1 | CTSSQKNGPDEQYF | TGCACCAGCAGCCAGAAGAACGGCCCCGACGAGCAGTACTTC
13 | . | . | TRBJ2-2 | TRBV11-3 | CASSLLEIGELFF | TGTGCCAGCAGCTTATTAGAAATCGGGGAGCTGTTTTTT
19 | . | TRBD2 | TRBJ2-3 | TRBV18 | CASSPPHSGTSGRLDTQYF | TGTGCCAGCTCACCCCCACACTCCGGGACTAGCGGGAGGTTAGATACGCAGTATTTT
19 | . | TRBD2 | TRBJ2-3 | TRBV2 | CASSDRRLAGGPSTDTQYF | TGTGCCAGCAGTGATCGGAGGCTAGCGGGAGGGCCTAGCACAGATACGCAGTATTTT
13 | . | . | TRBJ1-1 | TRBV11-3 | CASSAELNTEAFF | TGTGCCAGCAGCGCAGAGCTGAACACTGAAGCTTTCTTT
17 | . | TRBD1 | TRBJ1-2 | TRBV7-9 | CASSLGVMDRGKYGYTF | TGTGCCAGCAGCTTAGGAGTCATGGACAGGGGAAAGTATGGCTACACCTTC
15 | . | TRBD1 | TRBJ1-5 | TRBV2 | CASDRDRGVHQPQHF | TGTGCCAGCGACAGGGACAGGGGAGTCCATCAGCCCCAGCATTTT
14 | few | . | TRBJ2-2 | TRBV29-1 | CSVERGRNTGELFF | TGCAGCGTTGAACGGGGACGGAACACCGGGGAGCTGTTTTTT
17 | . | TRBD1 | TRBJ1-5 | TRBV2 | CASSPQGAGDSNQPQHF | TGTGCCAGCAGTCCCCAGGGGGCGGGGGATAGCAATCAGCCCCAGCATTTT
12 | . | . | TRBJ1-1 | TRBV5-4 | CASSGARMGAFF | TGTGCCAGCAGCGGAGCCAGGATGGGAGCTTTCTTT
16 | . | TRBD2 | TRBJ2-6 | TRBV28 | CASRLAGDSGANVLTF | TGTGCCAGCAGACTAGCGGGGGACTCTGGGGCCAACGTCCTGACTTTC
13 | . | . | TRBJ1-5 | TRBV27 | CASSLSGNQPQHF | TGTGCCAGCAGTTTATCGGGCAATCAGCCCCAGCATTTT
14 | . | . | TRBJ2-3 | TRBV28 | CASTEGNVADTQYF | TGTGCCAGCACCGAAGGCAATGTCGCAGATACGCAGTATTTT
16 | . | . | TRBJ2-3 | TRBV18 | CASSPIRISSTDTQYF | TGTGCCAGCTCACCCATCCGCATAAGTAGCACAGATACGCAGTATTTT
16 | . | . | TRBJ2-5 | TRBV5-1 | CASSLAPPSYQETQYF | TGCGCCAGCAGCTTGGCTCCTCCTTCGTACCAAGAGACCCAGTACTTC
16 | few | . | TRBJ2-5 | TRBV5-4 | CASSARQETVGETQYF | TGTGCCAGCAGCGCCCGACAGGAGACGGTCGGAGAGACCCAGTACTTC
13 | . | . | TRBJ1-2 | TRBV30 | CAWTTGPNYGYTF | TGTGCCTGGACTACCGGGCCTAACTATGGCTACACCTTC
17 | . | TRBD1 | TRBJ1-3 | TRBV5-8 | CASSQERTGAPGNTIYF | TGTGCCAGCAGCCAAGAGAGGACAGGGGCACCTGGAAACACCATATATTTT
13 | medium-sized | . | TRBJ1-4 | TRBV7-9 | CASSPIARIKLFF | TGTGCCAGCAGCCCTATAGCCCGCATAAAACTGTTTTTT
15 | . | TRBD1 | TRBJ2-5 | TRBV6-1 | CASSYLGTGEETQYF | TGTGCCAGCAGCTACCTCGGGACAGGGGAGGAGACCCAGTACTTC
13 | few | . | TRBJ1-4 | TRBV7-8 | CASSPRLQEKLFF | TGTGCCAGCAGCCCCAGACTACAAGAAAAACTGTTTTTT
20 | few | TRBD2 | TRBJ2-5 | TRBV4-1 | CASSPGAGVGRLIRQETQYF | TGCGCCAGCAGCCCTGGGGCGGGGGTTGGGAGGCTGATTAGGCAAGAGACCCAGTACTTC
12 | few | . | TRBJ2-2 | TRBV6-5 | CASSYSGGELFF | TGTGCCAGCAGTTACTCGGGCGGGGAGCTGTTTTTT
16 | medium-sized | TRBD2 | TRBJ2-5 | TRBV15 | CATSGPPSGRGGTQYF | TGTGCCACCAGTGGGCCGCCTAGCGGGAGAGGGGGGACCCAGTACTTC
11 | . | . | TRBJ2-3 | TRBV6-8 | CASRTSSTQYF | TGTGCCAGCAGGACCTCATCTACGCAGTATTTT
15 | . | . | TRBJ1-5 | TRBV6-5 | CASRPTDFSNQPQHF | TGTGCCAGCAGACCGACAGATTTTAGCAATCAGCCCCAGCATTTT
15 | . | TRBD1 | TRBJ1-3 | TRBV7-3 | CASSLAGTGGNTIYF | TGTGCCAGCAGCCTTGCTGGGACAGGGGGAAACACCATATATTTT
11 | . | . | TRBJ1-4 | TRBV5-1 | CASSSGEKLFF | TGCGCCAGCAGCTCGGGGGAAAAACTGTTTTTT
11 | few | . | TRBJ1-2 | TRBV7-2 | CASSLNYGYTF | TGTGCCAGCAGCTTAAACTATGGCTACACCTTC
17 | . | . | TRBJ2-3 | TRBV19 | CASSGHGTHPGADTQYF | TGTGCCAGTAGTGGCCACGGGACTCACCCGGGGGCAGATACGCAGTATTTT
14 | few | TRBD1 | TRBJ2-1 | TRBV2 | CASSRDSTYNEQFF | TGTGCCAGCAGTCGGGACAGTACCTACAATGAGCAGTTCTTC
13 | . | . | TRBJ1-1 | TRBV4-1 | CASSPRQDTEAFF | TGCGCCAGCAGCCCCCGACAGGACACTGAAGCTTTCTTT
14 | once | . | TRBJ2-1 | TRBV6-5 | CASSRGEWDNEQFF | TGTGCCAGCAGTCGAGGGGAGTGGGACAATGAGCAGTTCTTC
15 | once | TRBD1 | TRBJ2-4 | TRBV5-8 | CASSFETGTGNIQYF | TGTGCCAGCAGTTTTGAAACCGGGACAGGAAACATTCAGTACTTC
14 | . | TRBD1 | TRBJ1-2 | TRBV5-6 | CASSPDRVNYGYTF | TGTGCCAGCAGCCCGGACAGGGTAAACTATGGCTACACCTTC
18 | medium-sized | TRBD1 | TRBJ1-3 | TRBV4-2 | CASSQEVGGSPSGNTIYF | TGTGCCAGCAGCCAAGAAGTAGGGGGCTCCCCCTCTGGAAACACCATATATTTT
13 | . | . | TRBJ2-1 | TRBV5-1 | CASSSIFHNEQFF | TGCGCCAGCAGCTCGATCTTTCACAATGAGCAGTTCTTC
14 | few | . | TRBJ1-2 | TRBV6-5 | CASNSGGGAYGYTF | TGTGCCAGCAACTCTGGTGGGGGGGCGTATGGCTACACCTTC
16 | few | . | TRBJ1-5 | TRBV5-3 | CARSLTPEQSNQPQHF | TGTGCCAGAAGCTTGACCCCCGAACAAAGCAATCAGCCCCAGCATTTT
15 | few | TRBD2 | TRBJ2-1 | TRBV6-5 | CASSSSGRSHNEQFF | TGTGCCAGCAGTTCTAGCGGGAGGAGTCACAATGAGCAGTTCTTC
14 | . | . | TRBJ2-3 | TRBV27 | CASRHEGSTDTQYF | TGTGCCAGCAGGCATGAGGGGAGCACAGATACGCAGTATTTT